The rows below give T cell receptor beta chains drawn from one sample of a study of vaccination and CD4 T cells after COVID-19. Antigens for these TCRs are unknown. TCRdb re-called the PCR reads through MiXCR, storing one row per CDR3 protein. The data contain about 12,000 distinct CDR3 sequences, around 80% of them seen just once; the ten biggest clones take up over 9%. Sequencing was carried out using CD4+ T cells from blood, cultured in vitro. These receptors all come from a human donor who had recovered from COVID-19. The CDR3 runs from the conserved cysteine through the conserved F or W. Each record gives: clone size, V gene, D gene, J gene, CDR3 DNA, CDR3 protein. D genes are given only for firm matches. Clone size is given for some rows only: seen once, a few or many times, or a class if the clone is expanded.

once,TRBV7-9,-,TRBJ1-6,TGTGCCAGCAGCTTAGGGAGCTCCTATAATTCACCCCTCCACTTT,CASSLGSSYNSPLHF
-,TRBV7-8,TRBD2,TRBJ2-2,TGTGCCAGCAGCCGCGGGGGAGCGGGAGCAGGTGGCGGGGAGCTGTTTTTT,CASSRGGAGAGGGELFF
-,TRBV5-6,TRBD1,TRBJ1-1,TGTGCCAGCAGCTGGGCTACAGGGGGGTGGCGTGAAGCTTTCTTT,CASSWATGGWREAFF
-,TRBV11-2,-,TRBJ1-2,TGTGCCAGCAGCCAGAGGGGGGGGTCAGGTTACGGCTACACCTTC,CASSQRGGSGYGYTF
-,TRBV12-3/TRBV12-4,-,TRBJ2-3,TGTGCCAGCAGTTTAGGAGGGTCAGCTCTGTCTAGCACAGATACGCAGTATTTT,CASSLGGSALSSTDTQYF
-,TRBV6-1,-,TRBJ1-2,TGTGCCAGCAACCGGGAAGTCTATGGCTACACCTTC,CASNREVYGYTF
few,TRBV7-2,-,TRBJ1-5,TGTGCCAGCAGCTCCGGACAGAACAATCAGCCCCAGCATTTT,CASSSGQNNQPQHF
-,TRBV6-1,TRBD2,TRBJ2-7,TGTGCCAGCAGTAGTTCTAGCGGGAGGGGGGACGAGCAGTACTTC,CASSSSSGRGDEQYF
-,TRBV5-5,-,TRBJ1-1,TGTGCCAGCAGCTACCTCGCAGGGTCCAACACTGAAGCTTTCTTT,CASSYLAGSNTEAFF
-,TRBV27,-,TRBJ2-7,TGTGCCAGCAGGATGGGCGGGGGCGGAAGTTCCTACGAGCAGTACTTC,CASRMGGGGSSYEQYF